These 10 T cell receptor beta chains originate from one sample sequenced in a study of identical twins. In TCRdb, the 5' RACE reads were re-called with MiXCR into one record per CDR3 protein. This sample has 750,000 to 950,000 distinct CDR3 sequences, with 9% to 15% found just once. These data were likewise used in another study, on yellow fever vaccine responses in identical twins.

Sequencing was carried out using PBMCs. Receptor source: a woman aged 18-30 years in good health.

The chain has TRBV4-1 and TRBJ2-5; D not certain. V was pared by 6 bases and J by 5 bases, with 22 bases between. Germline lookup yields CDR1 MGHRA and CDR2 YSYEKL. The CDR3 loop spans 16 amino acids. Here the CDR3 reads CASSNSIRSVGETQYF. The CDR3 nucleotides are TGCGCCAGCAGTAACTCGATAAGGTCCGTGGGGGAGACCCAGTACTTC.

This clonotype was seen at least ten times. The chain carries TRBV12-3 or TRBV12-4 and TRBJ2-3; D remains unclear. V lost 5 bases to trimming and J lost 0 bases, with 9 bases between them. This CDR3 has 14 amino acids. The CDR3, as DNA: TGTGCCAGCAGTCCGTCTGACAGCACAGATACGCAGTATTTT. Amino acid sequence: CASSPSDSTDTQYF.

V is TRBV19 and J is TRBJ2-3; no clear D. Germline V lookup: CDR1 LNHDA, CDR2 SQIVND (reference sequence). The CDR3 is made up of 15 amino acids. Trimming removed 8 bases at V and 1 base at J, with 16 bases between. The CDR3 here is CASGWLGLGTDTQYF. CDR3 bases: TGTGCCAGTGGTTGGTTGGGCCTCGGCACAGATACGCAGTATTTT.

This chain connects TRBV2 to TRBJ2-6; TRBD1 matches at 7 bases. Looked up from germline, CDR1 is SNHLY and CDR2 is FYNNEI. Unmatched junction bases numbered 6, after V lost 6 bases and J lost 4 bases. The CDR3 length is 15 residues. The CDR3 loop is CASRMTGTGANVLTF. CDR3 sequence (DNA): TGTGCCAGCAGGATGACAGGGACCGGGGCCAACGTCCTGACTTTC.

CDR3 nucleotide sequence: TGTGCCAGCAGTGCGAAGCCGGGACTAGCGGGGTTCGGCTCCTACAATGAGCAGTTCTTC. This encodes CASSAKPGLAGFGSYNEQFF. The J gene is TRBJ2-1, the V gene TRBV6-4; TRBD2 matches 13 bases. The germline V gene encodes CDR1 MRHNA and CDR2 SNTAGT. The V segment lost 4 bases and the J segment 0 bases; nucleotides outside the gene matches: 12. CDR3 length: 20 residues.

This clonotype was found a few times. The rearrangement joins TRBV5-1 to TRBJ2-5; TRBD2 agrees at 11 bases. The germline V gene encodes CDR1 SGHRS and CDR2 YFSETQ. The CDR3 consists of 14 residues. V was pared by 5 bases and J by 4 bases, with 4 bases of the junction left unmatched. CDR3 DNA sequence: TGCGCCAGCAGGTTACTAGCGGGAGCAGAGACCCAGTACTTC. Encoded protein: CASRLLAGAETQYF.

The sample holds a few counts of this clonotype. The rearrangement links TRBV6-5 to TRBJ2-3; 7 bases fit TRBD2. The CDR3 covers 15 residues. From germline, CDR1 is MNHEY and CDR2 SVGAGI. V dropped 2 bases and J dropped 5; count of bases not matched to a gene: 7. The CDR3 loop is CASSYDQPGGDTQYF. The CDR3, as DNA: TGTGCCAGCAGTTACGACCAGCCGGGGGGAGATACGCAGTATTTT.

The V gene is TRBV10-2, the J gene TRBJ2-3, with D perhaps TRBD1 (5 bases). The germline V gene encodes CDR1 WSHSY and CDR2 SAAADI. The CDR3 length is 15 residues. Trimming took 11 bases from V and 2 from J, leaving 20 bases between them. CDR3 protein: CAVRATPALTDTQYF. In DNA, the CDR3 is TGCGCCGTCAGGGCGACCCCCGCCCTCACAGATACGCAGTATTTT.

This chain links TRBV7-6 with TRBJ2-2; TRBD2 agrees at 8 bases. The CDR3 is 17 amino acids. J gave up 2 bases and V 4 bases, and 9 bases lay outside the gene matches. CDR1 is SGHVS and CDR2 is FNYEAQ in the germline V gene. The DNA for the CDR3 is TGTGCCAGCAGCTCTTACGGTAGCGGGAATAACACCGGGGAGCTGTTTTTT. It translates to CASSSYGSGNNTGELFF.

The chain links TRBV10-3 to TRBJ2-7; 8 nucleotides align to TRBD2. The CDR3 extends over 14 amino acids. V trimming: 10 bases; J trimming: 1 base; junction bases outside the gene matches: 9. Germline CDR1 ENHRY, CDR2 SYGVKD. CDR3 in DNA: TGTGCCACCAACCGGGGGGGGAAGTCCTACGAGCAGTACTTC. This encodes CATNRGGKSYEQYF.